This section outlines one T cell receptor (beta chain) sequence together with its context. The antigen is not known. The data derive from a study of CD8+CD57+ T cells in acquired aplastic anemia. Study background: CD4+ and CD8+ cells, once sorted, gave DNA averaging approximately 3.4 ug.

Overall study results and limits: The study identified roughly 29 CD8+ CDR3 sequences shared by patients and controls.

CDR3 and TCR beta VDJ profiling relied on genomic DNA as the template. TCRdb reanalysed the reads using MiXCR and keeps one entry per CDR3 protein. The profile shows about 110,000 distinct CDR3 sequences, 40% to 65% of them singletons. Trimming left V 0 bases short and J 1 base short, with 10 bases between. Germline-derived CDR1 and CDR2 are LNHDA and SQIVND (reference sequence). The CDR3 has 16 residues. Specimen: sorted CD4+, CD8+, or CD8+CD57+ T cells (not recorded which) from PBMCs. The chain carries TRBV19 and TRBJ2-1, with D maybe TRBD2 (6 bases). This sequence was found in a human donor in good health, serving as a control. CDR3 in DNA: TGTGCCAGTAGTATAGACCGGGAGAGGTCCTACAATGAGCAGTTCTTC. Translated: CASSIDRERSYNEQFF.